Reported below is one TCR beta chain. Its antigen target is currently unknown. One base away there is no much larger clone; base qualities are not given. TCRbeta CDR3 regions were amplified from genomic DNA using the immunoSEQ Assay, a bias-controlled multiplex PCR. Concerning the study's data processing: Within the assay, amplification of reference gene primers was used to estimate how many nucleated cells each sample contained. Sequence reads were collapsed and filtered to measure the absolute abundance of every unique TCRbeta CDR3 rearrangement. For each sample, productive Simpson clonality was calculated by taking the square root of Simpson's diversity index across productive rearrangements. Drawn from immuneACCESS, this table holds only the in-frame rearrangements with V and J called that TCRdb kept. Clones are partly lost; checked studies trace under half to an unresolved V gene and leave the rest unexplained. V, J and clone size are taken as reported in that table, and D and trimming were inferred from the DNA itself. This sample has hundreds of thousands of clones in its table, and 82% of those were observed once. Approximately 4.8% of the sample is held by the ten biggest clonotypes.

This record belongs to a study of blood T cell repertoires in COVID-19 (dated by TCRdb to the early 2020s). Turning to the overall study: Samples from collaborators originated in the United States, Italy and Spain and spanned both the acute and convalescent phases of COVID-19. The material from the prospective study consisted of cDNA or gDNA derived from T cells, B-cell-depleted T cells, or PBMCs. Sample metadata almost always included a de-identified subject ID, COVID-19 status, age in years and sex. HLA class I and class II types, where available, came from metadata supplied by the sample provider rather than from assay-based typing. Subjects who had been exposed to COVID-19, were actively infected with it, or had recovered from it provided the deeply sampled blood TCRbeta repertoires that made up the dataset. The samples were drawn from two sources: the first 160 participants of the ongoing ImmuneRACE study, and over 950 subjects contributed by 6 global collaborators. The repertoires were released in a freely available public database meant as a resource for research on the immune response to SARS-CoV-2. General study outcomes and caveats: How much clinical and demographic metadata was included differed by source and by participant, and the metadata was provided uncurated.

Including cysteine and phenylalanine, the CDR3 has 16 amino acids. The kept DNA is CDR3 alone, 48 bases in frame from the first base. The germline V gene (reference sequence) gives CDR1 as SEHNR and CDR2 as FQNEAQ. V trim: 5 bases; J trim: 5 bases; unmatched bases: 8. Each collaborating institution followed its own protocols to collect whole blood in K2EDTA tubes. Collaborator samples were shipped for TCRbeta analysis as frozen whole blood, isolated PBMCs, or DNA extracted from either sample type. The V gene is TRBV7-9 and the J gene is TRBJ1-6; TRBD1 matches 8 bases in the middle. The clonotype comes from a woman in her sixties or seventies with acute or convalescent COVID-19. Sequencing input: peripheral blood. For the CDR3, the sequence is CASSRQGTPNNSPLHF. The base sequence is TGTGCCAGCAGCCGACAGGGGACGCCTAATAATTCACCCCTCCACTTT.